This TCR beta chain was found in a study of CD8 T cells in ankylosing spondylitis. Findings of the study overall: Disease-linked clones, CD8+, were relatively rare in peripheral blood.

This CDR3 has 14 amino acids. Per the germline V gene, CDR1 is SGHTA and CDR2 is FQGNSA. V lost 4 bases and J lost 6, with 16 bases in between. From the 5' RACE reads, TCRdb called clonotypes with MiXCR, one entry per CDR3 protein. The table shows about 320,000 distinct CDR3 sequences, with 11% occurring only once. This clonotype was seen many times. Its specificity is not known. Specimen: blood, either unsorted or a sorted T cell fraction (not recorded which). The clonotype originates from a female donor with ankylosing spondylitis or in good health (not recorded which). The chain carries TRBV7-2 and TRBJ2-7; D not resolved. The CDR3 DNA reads TGTGCCAGCAGCTCTGGACCTATAGTAAGCGAGCAGTACTTC. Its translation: CASSSGPIVSEQYF.